The present entry profiles one T cell receptor (beta chain) with its context. PCR employed 60 Vbeta and 13 Jbeta primers. The data were produced by immunoSEQ multiplex PCR, yet TCRdb's version contains in-frame clones alone and is incomplete. The sample consists of about 130,000 clones, roughly 79% of them appearing once. The data belong to a study of cytomegalovirus exposure and HLA in healthy donors. Looked up from germline, CDR1 is SGHVS and CDR2 is FNYEAQ. V was pared by 4 bases and J by 8 bases, with 8 bases of the junction left unmatched. The CDR3 totals 15 residues. The sample was PBMCs. The rearrangement links TRBV7-6 to TRBJ1-2; 12 bases are shared with TRBD1. This TCR was recovered from a woman aged 40 to 50 in good health and CMV-seronegative. CDR3 sequence (DNA): TGTGCCAGCAGCTCCGCGGGACAGGGGGCAAAGGGCTACACCTTC. Encoded protein: CASSSAGQGAKGYTF.